This TCR beta chain comes out of a study of a mutant IDH1 vaccine in newly diagnosed glioma. Study details: Vaccination was launched 4-6 weeks after radiotherapy alone, or with temozolomide cycles. Treatment recipients were approximately 62% male and about 40% female, and their mean age was around 39 years. The therapy given earlier, which was standard therapy, consisted of radiotherapy, temozolomide, or both, and most of the patients received both.

Time point of the sample: week 11, during vaccination. With topical imiquimod, each dose of the vaccine consisted of 300 ug of mutant IDH1 20-mer peptide. For this clone: The antigen remains unidentified.

The assay was immunoSEQ multiplex PCR, and TCRdb's table has in-frame clones only and misses some. The top ten hold roughly 3.5% of the sample, which has tens of thousands of clones, under 90% seen once. This CDR3 has 16 residues. The germline V gene has CDR1 MGHRA and CDR2 YSYEKL. J lost 5 bases, V lost 4 bases, and 9 bases had no gene match. The origin of this receptor is a man younger than 40 with glioma. The sample was PBMCs, taken from a glioma patient whose treatment included an IDH1 peptide vaccine. V gene TRBV4-1 combines with J gene TRBJ1-4, with TRBD1 identical over 8 bases. The CDR3 region is CASSPESGTGNEKLFF. Written as DNA, the CDR3 is TGCGCCAGCAGCCCGGAATCCGGGACAGGCAATGAAAAACTGTTTTTT.